This section outlines one T cell receptor beta chain sequence together with its context. Its cognate antigen is unknown. This CDR3 spans 13 amino acids. V dropped 6 bases and J dropped 5 bases, with 14 bases sitting between them. In germline, CDR1 is SGDLS, CDR2 YYNGEE. Profiling relied on immunoSEQ multiplex PCR, and the TCRdb table lists in-frame clones only, not all of them. The table shows tens of thousands of clones, with 80% to 85% occurring only once. The data belong to a study of cytomegalovirus exposure and HLA in healthy donors. Study context: A subsequent analysis reported that the roughly 120 validation repertoires were produced on the same platform that had also been used for the 550 to 750 first-cohort repertoires. Findings and limits, study-wide: Some public TCRs appeared in many individuals, while most sequences were rare. Altogether, 170 or so TCR beta chains were recorded as cytomegalovirus-associated. According to a subsequent analysis, TCR clusters from the first cohort were inclined to appear together in the roughly 120 validation repertoires.

The sample was PBMCs. The rearrangement links TRBV9 to TRBJ1-2; D remains unclear. This TCR came from a young woman in good health and CMV-seropositive. The DNA for the CDR3 is TGTGCCAGCACCGATCCCGGGGAATATGGCTACACCTTC. It codes for CASTDPGEYGYTF.